What follows are 29 T cell receptor beta chains derived from one specimen sequenced in a study of CD8+ T cells in alopecia areata (dated by TCRdb to 2016 to 2019). Libraries were prepared through the immunoSEQ multiplex PCR assay. RNA was extracted from all samples and reverse transcribed into cDNA as template for TCR sequencing. TCRdb limited this immuneACCESS table to in-frame rearrangements with V and J called. A share of clones is missing; checked studies link under half to unresolved V genes, and the rest is unexplained. This sample gives approximately 210,000 clones in total; 60% of them show up just once. About 0.94% of the sample belongs to the ten largest clones. In the paper's terms, the time point label means: 24 weeks on oral tofacitinib. The treatment or condition label, read with the paper, signifies: oral pan-JAK inhibitor, 5-10 mg twice daily. Source: CD4+ T cells sorted from blood, taken at week 24, from a patient treated with tofacitinib. These receptor sequences come from a human donor with alopecia areata.

The rearrangement uses TRBV10-3 and TRBJ2-3, with D tentatively TRBD1 or TRBD2 (5 bases each). The CDR3 consists of 13 residues. Germline assignment: CDR1 ENHRY and CDR2 SYGVKD. CDR3 amino acids: CAIRDGSTDTQYF. CDR3 sequence (DNA): TGTGCTATCCGGGACGGAAGCACAGATACGCAGTATTTT.

This clone was seen more than once but under ten times. The chain joins TRBV4-3 to TRBJ2-6; D is possibly TRBD1 (5 bases). CDR1 is LGHNA and CDR2 is YSLEER in the germline V gene. Trimming cost V 4 bases and J 4 bases, with 11 bases left between them. The CDR3 runs 15 residues. For the CDR3, the DNA is TGCGCCAGCAGCCCACAGGTGTCCGGGGCCAACGTCCTGACTTTC. Translated: CASSPQVSGANVLTF.

The rearrangement uses TRBV10-3 and TRBJ2-2, with 7 bases fitting TRBD2. The CDR3 covers 14 residues. V trimming: 9 bases; J trimming: 0 bases; junction bases outside the gene matches: 4. Germline V gene lookup returns CDR1 ENHRY and CDR2 SYGVKD. The CDR3 sequence is CAIRDYSNTGELFF. Written as DNA, the CDR3 is TGTGCCATTAGGGACTATTCGAACACCGGGGAGCTGTTTTTT.

The rearrangement uses TRBV2 and TRBJ1-5; a possible D gene is TRBD1 (6 bases). Germline V gives CDR1 SNHLY, CDR2 FYNNEI. CDR3 length: 18 residues. V was cut by 4 bases and J by 0 bases, with 19 bases left in between. Written as DNA, the CDR3 is TGTGCCAGCAGTGTTGTTTCAGGGGAAGGTGATAGCAATCAGCCCCAGCATTTT. Translated, it gives CASSVVSGEGDSNQPQHF.

The chain joins TRBV5-6 to TRBJ1-5; D remains ambiguous. The CDR3 sequence is 15 residues long. CDR1 and CDR2 from the germline V gene are SGHDT and YYEEEE. The V gene lost 0 bases and the J gene lost 0 bases, with 7 bases spanning the gap. The DNA of the CDR3 is TGTGCCAGCAGCTTGGGAGGTCTTAGCAATCAGCCCCAGCATTTT. It specifies CASSLGGLSNQPQHF.

The chain uses TRBV7-2 and TRBJ2-1; 10 bases line up with TRBD2. The CDR3 is 16 amino acids. Trimming took 5 bases from V and 5 from J; bases not matched to a gene: 9. Germline CDR1 reads SGHTA; CDR2 reads FQGNSA. In DNA form, the CDR3 reads TGTGCCAGCAGCCGCCATAGCGGGGGGCCTGACAATGAGCAGTTCTTC. This sequence encodes CASSRHSGGPDNEQFF.

This clone was counted a single time. The chain combines TRBV4-3 with TRBJ2-2; TRBD1 matches at 8 bases. V shed 1 base and J 7 bases; nucleotides not matched to a gene: 11. CDR3 length equals 17 residues. CDR1 and CDR2 (germline): LGHNA, YSLEER. In nucleotides, the CDR3 is TGCGCCAGCAGCCAAGTATTAGCCAGGGGGCTCGGCGGGGAGCTGTTTTTT. As protein: CASSQVLARGLGGELFF.

This clone was counted a few times. The rearrangement links TRBV9 to TRBJ2-1; D gene ambiguous. V was trimmed by 0 bases and J by 8 bases, leaving 6 bases between them. This CDR3 comprises 12 residues. Germline V lookup: CDR1 SGDLS, CDR2 YYNGEE. Here the CDR3 reads CASSVEADEQFF. The CDR3 DNA is TGTGCCAGCAGCGTAGAAGCCGATGAGCAGTTCTTC.

The table lists this clone with a few counts. This chain links TRBV5-1 with TRBJ2-7, with TRBD1 matching over 8 bases. The length of the CDR3 is 13 residues. Trimming took 7 bases from V and 4 from J; bases not matched to a gene: 7. In germline, CDR1 is SGHRS, CDR2 YFSETQ. The CDR3 DNA follows: TGCGCCAGCCGGTGGGACAGGAGTTACGAGCAGTACTTC. It codes for CASRWDRSYEQYF.

The chain links TRBV29-1 to TRBJ1-4; tentative D call: TRBD1 (5 bases). The CDR3 consists of 14 residues. V lost 4 bases and J lost 0, with 9 bases in between. Germline V CDR1 and CDR2: SQVTM, ANQGSEA. Written as DNA, the CDR3 is TGCAGCGTTGGCGACAGCGCAACTAATGAAAAACTGTTTTTT. Residues: CSVGDSATNEKLFF.

This clone has just a few counts. This chain uses TRBV29-1 with TRBJ2-3; TRBD2 agrees at 7 bases. The CDR3 is 14 residues long. Trimming removed 7 bases from V and 0 bases from J; junction bases left unmatched: 7. The germline V gene has CDR1 SQVTM and CDR2 ANQGSEA. DNA of the CDR3: TGCAGCGGCCTGCAGGGAGGGAGCACAGATACGCAGTATTTT. It specifies CSGLQGGSTDTQYF.

A single count supports this clone. V usage is TRBV20-1 and J usage is TRBJ2-3, with a weak D call TRBD1 (6 bases). The germline V and J ends were trimmed by 7 bases and 1 base, with 6 bases remaining between them. Germline V lookup: CDR1 DFQATT, CDR2 SNEGSKA (reference sequence). The CDR3 spans 11 residues. CDR3 bases: TGCAGTGAGGGGGGCACAGATACGCAGTATTTT. Translating gives CSEGGTDTQYF.

This clone has only a few counts. The rearrangement joins TRBV7-2 to TRBJ1-6, with D possibly being TRBD1 (5 bases). CDR1 is SGHTA and CDR2 is FQGNSA in the germline V gene. This CDR3 is 16 amino acids long. Trimming took 5 bases from V and 7 from J, leaving 18 bases between them. The CDR3 nucleotides read TGTGCCAGCAGCAGAGATCGTTCAGGGATGAATTCACCCCTCCACTTT. This sequence encodes CASSRDRSGMNSPLHF.

This clone has more than one count but fewer than ten. One junction end disagrees with the germline gene, perhaps due to a read error. The V and J genes are TRBV10-2 and TRBJ2-1, with D hard to call. The germline V gene encodes CDR1 WSHSY and CDR2 SAAADI. CDR3 length equals 11 residues. CDR3 sequence: CASGDHNEQFF. For the CDR3, the DNA is TGCGCCAGCGGTGACCACAATGAGCAGTTCTTC.

This clone was observed a handful of times. The chain links TRBV7-3 to TRBJ2-3; tentative D call: TRBD2 (5 bases). The ends were cut back, 5 bases at V and 4 bases at J, with 10 bases in the middle. The CDR3 length is 13 residues. Germline CDR1 is SGHTA and CDR2 is FQGTGA. The CDR3: CASSPRVSDTQYF. As DNA, the CDR3 is TGTGCCAGCAGCCCGCGGGTTTCAGATACGCAGTATTTT.

This sequence joins TRBV14 and TRBJ1-3; the D gene is possibly TRBD1 (5 bases). Trimming stripped 3 bases from V and 0 bases from J, with 12 bases between. CDR3 size: 16 residues. Germline loops: CDR1 SGHDN, CDR2 FVKESK. CDR3 in amino acids: CASSHRVALSGNTIYF. In DNA, the CDR3 is TGTGCCAGCAGCCACAGGGTCGCCCTCTCTGGAAACACCATATATTTT. The full variable domain, with the rest looked up from reference TRBV14 and TRBJ1-3, is EAGVTQFPSHSVIEKGQTVTLRCDPISGHDNLYWYRRVMGKEIKFLLHFVKESKQDESGMPNNRFLAERTGGTYSTLKVQPAELEDSGVYFCASSHRVALSGNTIYFGEGSWLTVV.

The rearrangement uses TRBV2 and TRBJ2-1; D unresolved. V lost 5 bases and J lost 5, with 16 bases in between. Germline CDR1 and CDR2: SNHLY and FYNNEI. The CDR3 totals 15 residues. In nucleotides, the CDR3 is TGTGCCAGCAGTACCGACGGACGAAAAAACAATGAGCAGTTCTTC. Translation: CASSTDGRKNNEQFF.

The V and J genes are TRBV9 and TRBJ2-2; D may be TRBD2 (5 bases). Germline V CDR1 and CDR2: SGDLS, YYNGEE. The V end was cut by 0 bases, the J end by 1 base, with 10 bases between. The CDR3 is 16 residues long. The CDR3 coding sequence is TGTGCCAGCAGCGTAGCCGGGGATAGGAACACCGGGGAGCTGTTTTTT. Amino acid sequence: CASSVAGDRNTGELFF. Complete variable domain (other parts from reference TRBV9 and TRBJ2-2): DSGVTQTPKHLITATGQRVTLRCSPRSGDLSVYWYQQSLDQGLQFLIQYYNGEERAKGNILERFSAQQFPDLHSELNLSSLELGDSALYFCASSVAGDRNTGELFFGEGSRLTVL.

This clone was recorded a few times. The gene calls are TRBV4-3 and TRBJ2-2, with D possibly TRBD2 on 7 matching bases. CDR1 LGHNA and CDR2 YSLEER come from the germline V gene. V dropped 2 bases and J dropped 2 bases, with 15 bases sitting between them. CDR3 length: 17 amino acids. The CDR3 sequence is CASSQFSGGQNTGELFF. The CDR3 nucleotides read TGCGCCAGCAGCCAATTCTCGGGGGGCCAAAACACCGGGGAGCTGTTTTTT.

This clone came up once. The J gene is TRBJ2-1, the V gene TRBV5-6, with 7 positions matching TRBD1. CDR3 size: 16 residues. Germline values: CDR1 SGHDT, CDR2 YYEEEE. With 3 bases clipped from V and 8 bases from J, the junction kept 14 bases outside the gene matches. This CDR3 is CASSSKDLVQGDEQFF. CDR3 in DNA: TGTGCCAGCAGCTCTAAAGATCTCGTTCAGGGGGATGAGCAGTTCTTC.

The chain employs TRBV4-1 and TRBJ2-7; D unclear. The CDR3 length is 14 residues. Germline CDR1 reads MGHRA; CDR2 reads YSYEKL. Trimming removed 4 bases from V and 0 bases from J, with 10 bases in between. CDR3 sequence: CASSPRATSYEQYF. CDR3 in DNA: TGCGCCAGCAGCCCCCGGGCCACCTCCTACGAGCAGTACTTC.

The chain couples TRBV29-1 to TRBJ2-5; D is possibly TRBD2 (5 bases). Germline CDR1 is SQVTM and CDR2 is ANQGSEA. The CDR3 is 14 residues long. Trimming removed 6 bases from V and 0 bases from J, with 14 bases in between. CDR3 in amino acids: CSVPPGGHQETQYF. CDR3 sequence (DNA): TGCAGCGTCCCTCCCGGAGGCCACCAAGAGACCCAGTACTTC.

This clone has a single count. This chain connects TRBV30 to TRBJ2-2; 8 bases map to TRBD1. After removal of 1 base from V and 7 bases from J, the junction contained 2 bases not matched to a gene. From germline, CDR1 is GTSNPN and CDR2 SVGIG (reference sequence). The CDR3 loop spans 13 amino acids. The CDR3 DNA reads as TGTGCCTGGAGTGGGACAGGGATCGGGGAGCTGTTTTTT. This encodes CAWSGTGIGELFF.

J is TRBJ2-3 and V is TRBV29-1, with TRBD1 matching 9 bases. Germline CDR1 and CDR2: SQVTM and ANQGSEA. The junction had 8 bases not matched to a gene; V was cut back by 4 bases and J by 3 bases. The CDR3 consists of 15 residues. CDR3 sequence: CSVVKQGARTDTQYF. CDR3 DNA: TGCAGCGTTGTGAAACAGGGGGCCAGGACAGATACGCAGTATTTT.

This clone came up a few times. The same CDR3 also results from other DNA sequences found in this sample. V gene TRBV9 combines with J gene TRBJ1-4; D possibly corresponds to TRBD1 (5 bases). Trimming removed 0 bases at V and 5 bases at J, with 8 bases between. The CDR3 contains 14 residues. Germline assignment: CDR1 SGDLS and CDR2 YYNGEE. The CDR3, as DNA: TGTGCCAGCAGCGTAGGACAGTCGAATGAAAAACTGTTTTTT. This codes for CASSVGQSNEKLFF.

CDR3 DNA sequence: TGCGCCAGCAGCTTGGGAGCAAACACTGAAGCTTTCTTT. Its protein is CASSLGANTEAFF. This chain connects TRBV5-1 to TRBJ1-1; D is uncertain. Germline assignment: CDR1 SGHRS and CDR2 YFSETQ. The V and J ends lost 0 bases and 2 bases respectively, with 5 bases between them. This CDR3 is 13 amino acids long.

The sample holds a few counts of this clone. The chain combines TRBV19 with TRBJ2-1; D might be TRBD2 (6 bases). In germline, CDR1 is LNHDA, CDR2 SQIVND (reference sequence). V was clipped by 2 bases and J by 0 bases, with 11 bases between them. This CDR3 contains 16 residues. The CDR3 DNA is TGTGCCAGTAGTATAATGGCCGGGGGCTCCTACAATGAGCAGTTCTTC. Its translation is CASSIMAGGSYNEQFF.

The CDR3 protein is CASSEQSYGYTF. As DNA, the CDR3 is TGTGCCAGCAGCGAACAGAGTTATGGCTACACCTTC. The chain has TRBV2 and TRBJ1-2, with D unresolved. This CDR3 region has 12 residues. The V and J ends lost 6 bases and 5 bases respectively, with 10 bases between them. Germline V gene sequence: CDR1 SNHLY, CDR2 FYNNEI.

The gene calls are TRBV5-6 and TRBJ2-7; tentatively, D is TRBD1 (5 bases). V was trimmed by 3 bases and J by 2 bases, leaving 12 bases between them. In germline, CDR1 is SGHDT, CDR2 YYEEEE. This CDR3 region has 14 residues. The CDR3, as DNA: TGTGCCAGCAGCTCGGACAATCAACCCTACGAGCAGTACTTC. Translated, it gives CASSSDNQPYEQYF.